Below, 17 T cell receptor beta chains from the same sample are listed, as sequenced in a study of blood T cell repertoires in COVID-19 (dated by TCRdb to about 2020). Libraries were built with the immunoSEQ multiplex PCR assay. Sourced from immuneACCESS, this table was stored by TCRdb with only in-frame sequences that have V and J called. A share of the clones is absent; for the studies checked, an unresolved V gene accounts for under half, and the remainder has no known explanation. In all, the sample holds 270,000 or so clones, and around nine tenths of those were seen once. Approximately 8.2% of the sample is in the top ten clones. The material sequenced was peripheral blood. Receptors were obtained from a man in his forties with active or convalescent COVID-19.

The genes are TRBV5-1 and TRBJ1-4; D may be TRBD1 (6 bases). This CDR3 comprises 16 residues. Germline V gene sequence: CDR1 SGHRS, CDR2 YFSETQ. The V and J ends lost 4 bases and 3 bases respectively, with 16 bases between them. Here the CDR3 reads CASSQGNRAANEKLFF. The CDR3 DNA reads TGCGCCAGCAGCCAGGGAAACAGGGCGGCTAATGAAAAACTGTTTTTT.

This clone was observed once. This chain links TRBV11-2 with TRBJ1-1; possible D gene TRBD1, 5 bases. Germline CDR1 is SGHAT and CDR2 is FQNNGV. The CDR3 totals 17 residues. V lost 3 bases and J lost 0, with 17 bases in between. CDR3 in amino acids: CASSFAPSTVMNTEAFF. DNA of the CDR3: TGTGCCAGCAGCTTCGCCCCCTCGACAGTTATGAACACTGAAGCTTTCTTT.

The chain recombines TRBV7-6 with TRBJ1-1, with 10 bases matching TRBD1. J lost 1 base, V lost 5 bases, and 4 bases had no gene match. The CDR3 is made up of 15 amino acids. Germline CDR1 reads SGHVS; CDR2 reads FNYEAQ. DNA of the CDR3: TGTGCCAGCAGCCGGGGACAGGGGACGAACACTGAAGCTTTCTTT. This sequence encodes CASSRGQGTNTEAFF.

The chain is built from TRBV9 and TRBJ1-3; perhaps TRBD1 as D (5 bases). This CDR3 is 15 amino acids long. Trimming shortened V by 0 bases and J by 4 bases, and 11 bases separated the two germline ends. Germline CDR1 and CDR2: SGDLS and YYNGEE. In DNA form, the CDR3 reads TGTGCCAGCAGCGTAGAGGGGCAAGAAGGAAACACCATATATTTT. Protein product: CASSVEGQEGNTIYF.

The chain combines TRBV29-1 with TRBJ1-1; weak D call: TRBD1 (5 bases). V lost 6 bases and J 1 base, leaving 12 bases between the germline ends. Germline V gives CDR1 SQVTM, CDR2 ANQGSEA. This CDR3 has 13 amino acids. CDR3 sequence reads: CSVLTDQNTEAFF. CDR3 DNA sequence: TGCAGCGTACTGACAGACCAGAACACTGAAGCTTTCTTT.

The J gene is TRBJ1-2, the V gene TRBV18; TRBD1 agrees at 9 bases. Germline CDR1 is KGHSH and CDR2 is LQKENI. The CDR3 runs to 15 residues. With 2 bases clipped from V and 3 bases from J, the junction kept 4 bases outside the gene matches. The CDR3 spells CASSPGTGRHYGYTF. The DNA of the CDR3 is TGTGCCAGCTCACCAGGGACAGGGAGGCACTATGGCTACACCTTC.

CDR3 in DNA: TGTGCCAGCAGCCCCTCGGGATCCTACGAGCAGTACTTC. Encoded protein: CASSPSGSYEQYF. V usage is TRBV12-3 or TRBV12-4 and J usage is TRBJ2-7; D is perhaps TRBD2 (5 bases). Trimming removed 6 bases at V and 1 base at J, with 10 bases between. CDR3 length: 13 amino acids.

This chain connects TRBV18 to TRBJ2-6; 9 bases agree with TRBD1. V shed 4 bases and J 3 bases; nucleotides not matched to a gene: 7. CDR3 length: 17 amino acids. Germline loops: CDR1 KGHSH, CDR2 LQKENI. DNA for the CDR3: TGTGCCAGCTCACGGCTACAGGGGGCAAATGGGGCCAACGTCCTGACTTTC. Encoded protein: CASSRLQGANGANVLTF.

The genes are TRBV2 and TRBJ2-1; weak D call: TRBD1 (5 bases). Trimming pared 6 bases from V and 4 bases from J, leaving 10 bases between. The CDR3 consists of 13 residues. The V gene's germline CDR1 is SNHLY and CDR2 FYNNEI. CDR3 amino acids: CASRDNPYNEQFF. CDR3 DNA sequence: TGTGCCAGCAGGGACAACCCTTACAATGAGCAGTTCTTC.

The V and J genes are TRBV5-5 and TRBJ1-6; possible D gene TRBD1, 5 bases. CDR1 and CDR2 (germline): SGHKS, YYEKEE (reference sequence). This CDR3 is built from 18 residues. V was clipped by 4 bases and J by 5 bases, with 22 bases between them. The CDR3 nucleotides read TGTGCCAGCAGCGATCAGGGAAGGGCCCTCTATGATAATTCACCCCTCCACTTT. Amino acid sequence: CASSDQGRALYDNSPLHF.

The rearrangement uses TRBV19 and TRBJ2-7; TRBD1 matches at 9 bases. The V and J ends lost 6 bases and 3 bases, in that order; junction bases with no gene match: 6. The length of the CDR3 is 14 residues. Germline V CDR1 and CDR2: LNHDA, SQIVND (reference sequence). The chain's CDR3 is CASSPPGQGYEQYF. The CDR3 region has the DNA TGTGCCAGTAGCCCACCGGGACAGGGCTACGAGCAGTACTTC.

CDR3 loop: CASSSDRGKGYTF. CDR3 nucleotide sequence: TGCGCCAGCAGCTCTGACAGGGGGAAAGGCTACACCTTC. The chain has TRBV5-1 and TRBJ1-2, with 9 nucleotides matching TRBD1. Germline V gives CDR1 SGHRS, CDR2 YFSETQ. The CDR3 totals 13 residues. With 3 bases clipped from V and 8 bases from J, the junction kept 5 bases outside the gene matches. Using reference TRBV5-1 and TRBJ1-2 for the parts outside the CDR3, the full variable domain is KAGVTQTPRYLIKTRGQQVTLSCSPISGHRSVSWYQQTPGQGLQFLFEYFSETQRNKGNFPGRFSGRQFSNSRSEMNVSTLELGDSALYLCASSSDRGKGYTFGSGTRLTVV.

This clone was seen just once. The gene calls are TRBV27 and TRBJ2-3, with TRBD1 identical over 12 bases. Germline loops: CDR1 MNHEY, CDR2 SMNVEV (reference sequence). The CDR3 has 15 amino acids. The V gene end was trimmed by 4 bases and the J gene end by 9 bases; junction bases not matched to a gene: 8. The DNA of the CDR3 is TGTGCCAGCAGTTCCGGGACAGGGGGCTTTGGGACGCAGTATTTT. Translation gives CASSSGTGGFGTQYF.

There are a few counts of this clone. This sequence joins TRBV5-4 and TRBJ2-5; 12 nucleotides align to TRBD2. Per germline, CDR1 SGHNT and CDR2 YYREEE (reference sequence). V shed 3 bases and J 9 bases; nucleotides not matched to a gene: 9. The CDR3 has 15 residues. CDR3 sequence: CASSSTGTSGLAQYF. The CDR3 coding sequence is TGTGCCAGCAGCTCGACCGGGACTAGCGGGTTGGCCCAGTACTTC.

The gene calls are TRBV7-9 and TRBJ2-7, with TRBD1 as a possible D gene (6 bases). The CDR3 is 16 residues long. V was cut by 1 base and J by 2 bases, with 15 bases left in between. Looked up from germline, CDR1 is SEHNR and CDR2 is FQNEAQ (reference sequence). CDR3 protein: CASSLVLPTGTYEQYF. The CDR3 nucleotides are TGTGCCAGCAGCTTAGTCCTTCCCACAGGGACCTACGAGCAGTACTTC.

The chain uses TRBV6-1 and TRBJ1-2; D is perhaps TRBD1 (5 bases). V lost 0 bases to trimming and J lost 7 bases, with 9 bases between them. Germline V gene data show CDR1 as MNHNS and CDR2 as SASEGT. The CDR3 extends over 13 amino acids. The CDR3 spells CASSEAREGGYTF. CDR3 bases: TGTGCCAGCAGTGAAGCCAGGGAGGGTGGCTACACCTTC.

J is TRBJ2-5 and V is TRBV9; 10 nucleotides match TRBD2. The CDR3 totals 16 residues. The V segment lost 3 bases and the J segment 1 base; nucleotides outside the gene matches: 6. Germline-derived CDR1 and CDR2 are SGDLS and YYNGEE. CDR3: CASSAPAGGGQETQYF. The CDR3 DNA reads as TGTGCCAGCAGCGCACCAGCGGGAGGGGGCCAAGAGACCCAGTACTTC.